A selection of T cell receptor beta chains follows, all from one sample in a study of blood T cell repertoires in COVID-19. Profiling relied on immunoSEQ multiplex PCR, and the TCRdb table lists in-frame clones only, not all of them. The data contain 150,000 to 200,000 clones, 70% to 85% of them singletons. Sequenced input: PBMCs or T cells enriched from blood (not recorded which). The receptor source for this set is a woman in her fifties or sixties who had recovered from COVID-19. Each CDR3 is given with its conserved first and last residue. D genes are given only for firm matches. Not every row has a clone size; where given, it reads once, few, many or a size class.

.	16	.	TRBV5-1	TRBJ2-1	TGCGCCAGCAGCCCAATGGGGCGGAGCTCCTACAATGAGCAGTTCTTC	CASSPMGRSSYNEQFF
TRBD1	14	few	TRBV5-6	TRBJ1-2	TGTGCCAGCAGCCCGGGGACAGAAAAGTGGGGCTACACCTTC	CASSPGTEKWGYTF
TRBD1	13	.	TRBV19	TRBJ2-1	TGTGCCAGTAGCCCGACAGGGTACAATGAGCAGTTCTTC	CASSPTGYNEQFF
TRBD1	17	.	TRBV9	TRBJ1-6	TGTGCCAGCAGCGTAGACCCGACAGGGCGTGATAATTCACCCCTCCACTTT	CASSVDPTGRDNSPLHF
.	15	.	TRBV7-9	TRBJ1-6	TGTGCCAGCAGCGGACTAGGAATCGACAATTCACCCCTCCACTTT	CASSGLGIDNSPLHF
.	16	.	TRBV5-1	TRBJ2-5	TGCGCCAGCAGCTTTACGGGTAACGGTGGGCGCGGGCCCCAGTACTTC	CASSFTGNGGRGPQYF
TRBD2	15	.	TRBV27	TRBJ2-7	TGTGCCACGCGGGGGGGTGGGAGAGGGTCCTACGAGCAGTACTTC	CATRGGGRGSYEQYF
.	14	few	TRBV7-3	TRBJ1-1	TGTGCCAGCAGCTTACAGGGGCTGAGGACTGAAGCTTTCTTT	CASSLQGLRTEAFF
TRBD1	14	.	TRBV7-6	TRBJ2-2	TGTGCCAGCATCGATCTACAGGGGACCGGGGAGCTGTTTTTT	CASIDLQGTGELFF
.	13	.	TRBV6-4	TRBJ1-5	TGTGCCAGCAGTGCACAAGAGGATCAGCCCCAGCATTTT	CASSAQEDQPQHF
TRBD1	15	.	TRBV19	TRBJ1-2	TGTGCCAGTAGTACGATGGTCTTAGGGGGCAGTGGCTACACCTTC	CASSTMVLGGSGYTF
TRBD1	14	.	TRBV3-1/TRBV3-2	TRBJ2-7	TGTGCCAGCAGCTTCGGACAGGGGCTTTATGAGCAGTACTTC	CASSFGQGLYEQYF
TRBD2	13	.	TRBV6-5	TRBJ2-7	TGTGCCAGCTGGACTAGCGGAACCTACGAGCAGTACTTC	CASWTSGTYEQYF
TRBD1	14	few	TRBV19	TRBJ1-5	TGTGCCAGTAGTAGGGGGACAGATTTTCAGCCCCAGCATTTT	CASSRGTDFQPQHF
TRBD1	16	once	TRBV30	TRBJ2-7	TGTGCCTGGAGTGGGGGGCGACAGGGTCTACCCTACGAGCAGTACTTC	CAWSGGRQGLPYEQYF
TRBD1	12	.	TRBV12-3/TRBV12-4	TRBJ2-1	TGTGCCAGCAGGGGAGACAGGGGGGAGCAGTTCTTC	CASRGDRGEQFF
TRBD1	15	.	TRBV5-8	TRBJ1-2	TGTGCCAGCAGGCTCCCCGGACAGGGGGGTCCTAGCTACACCTTC	CASRLPGQGGPSYTF
.	13	.	TRBV5-1	TRBJ2-2	TGCGCCAGCAGCCCAGAGGTTGGCGGGGAGCTGTTTTTT	CASSPEVGGELFF
.	11	.	TRBV14	TRBJ1-1	TGTGCCAGCAGGGGCTGGACTGAAGCTTTCTTT	CASRGWTEAFF
TRBD1	16	.	TRBV5-1	TRBJ2-2	TGCGCCAGCAGTGATGTAGGGACAGGCAACACCGGGGAGCTGTTTTTT	CASSDVGTGNTGELFF
.	14	once	TRBV25-1	TRBJ1-2	TGTGCCAGCAGTAAACAGGGCATAAACTATGGCTACACCTTC	CASSKQGINYGYTF
.	13	.	TRBV5-4	TRBJ1-2	TGTGCCAGCAGCGGCAGGGATTTCTATGGCTACACCTTC	CASSGRDFYGYTF
TRBD1	13	.	TRBV28	TRBJ1-2	TGTGCCAGCTATGCAGGGGGCGATAGGGGCTACACCTTC	CASYAGGDRGYTF
TRBD2	16	.	TRBV19	TRBJ2-2	TGTGCCAGTAGCCGACTAGCGGGGATTAACACCGGGGAGCTGTTTTTT	CASSRLAGINTGELFF
.	13	.	TRBV27	TRBJ2-5	TGTGCCAGCAGCTCGGTGACAGAAGAGACCCAGTACTTC	CASSSVTEETQYF
TRBD2	15	.	TRBV5-1	TRBJ2-1	TGCGCCAGCAGCTTTGCACTAGCGGTCTACAATGAGCAGTTCTTC	CASSFALAVYNEQFF
.	14	.	TRBV11-2	TRBJ2-3	TGTGCCAGCAGCTTAGATCCTTCGGTAGATACGCAGTATTTT	CASSLDPSVDTQYF
TRBD1	15	.	TRBV5-5	TRBJ1-5	TGTGCCAGCAGCGACCCGGGACAGGGAGATCAGCCCCAGCATTTT	CASSDPGQGDQPQHF
TRBD2	14	few	TRBV6-2/TRBV6-3	TRBJ2-1	TGTGCCAGCAGTTACCAGGGACTAGTCGATGAGCAGTTCTTC	CASSYQGLVDEQFF
.	12	.	TRBV7-8	TRBJ2-3	TGTGCCAGCAGCCCGATTAGGGGGACGCAGTATTTT	CASSPIRGTQYF
TRBD1	16	.	TRBV3-1/TRBV3-2	TRBJ1-2	TGTGCCAGCAGCCAAGATTGGAGGGGGCCTAACTATGGCTACACCTTC	CASSQDWRGPNYGYTF
.	13	.	TRBV30	TRBJ1-5	TGTGCCTGGAGTAAACTAAGCAATCAGCCCCAGCATTTT	CAWSKLSNQPQHF
.	14	.	TRBV7-9	TRBJ2-1	TGTGCCAGCAGCTTAGTGTCCGGGGGAGGTGAGCAGTTCTTC	CASSLVSGGGEQFF
.	16	.	TRBV5-5	TRBJ2-7	TGTGCCAGCAGCTCCCCCCGGACCGGGGTATCCTACGAGCAGTACTTC	CASSSPRTGVSYEQYF
TRBD1	14	.	TRBV20-1	TRBJ1-1	TGCAGTGCCAGTCAGACAGGGGTGAACACTGAAGCTTTCTTT	CSASQTGVNTEAFF
.	18	.	TRBV4-3	TRBJ2-3	TGCGCCAGCAGCCAAGGCCGGCGGGGCGGAGGTAGCACAGATACGCAGTATTTT	CASSQGRRGGGSTDTQYF
TRBD1	20	.	TRBV18	TRBJ1-4	TGTGCCAGCTCAACGGTTCCTTGGACAGGGGCCGCCGCAACTAATGAAAAACTGTTTTTT	CASSTVPWTGAAATNEKLFF
TRBD1	15	.	TRBV24-1	TRBJ1-1	TGTGCCACCAGTGATTCGACAGGGGGGAACACTGAAGCTTTCTTT	CATSDSTGGNTEAFF
.	13	few	TRBV19	TRBJ1-1	TGTGCCAGTAGAAACCGGGGGAGCACTGAAGCTTTCTTT	CASRNRGSTEAFF
TRBD1	12	.	TRBV6-5	TRBJ1-4	TGTGCCAGCTCGGGACAGGATGAAAAACTGTTTTTT	CASSGQDEKLFF
.	14	.	TRBV6-5	TRBJ2-3	TGTGCCAGCAGTTACGCGGAGGAGACAGATACGCAGTATTTT	CASSYAEETDTQYF
.	13	.	TRBV6-5	TRBJ1-1	TGTGCCAGCGGGGGTGGCGGGAGGGCTGAAGCTTTCTTT	CASGGGGRAEAFF
.	20	.	TRBV21-1	TRBJ2-5	TGTGCCAGGGAATCAGGTGGACATCGGACTAGCGGGAGGAGGAAGGAGACCCAGTACTTC	CARESGGHRTSGRRKETQYF
.	14	.	TRBV4-2	TRBJ1-2	TGTGCCAGCAGCCAAGCGCAGGGGATGGGTGGCTACACCTTC	CASSQAQGMGGYTF
TRBD2	13	.	TRBV12-3/TRBV12-4	TRBJ2-1	TGTGCCAGCCGAGCGGGAGGGAACAATGAGCAGTTCTTC	CASRAGGNNEQFF
.	12	.	TRBV7-9	TRBJ1-1	TGTGCCAGCAGCTTTAGCGAGGGTAAAGCTTTCTTT	CASSFSEGKAFF
.	14	.	TRBV28	TRBJ2-7	TGTGCCAGCAGTTCGACCGGGCTACGGGGTGAGCAGTACTTC	CASSSTGLRGEQYF
.	17	once	TRBV5-1	TRBJ2-7	TGCGCCAGCAGCCCCAGTTTATCCAGCGGGCCCTCCTACGAGCAGTACTTC	CASSPSLSSGPSYEQYF
TRBD2	15	.	TRBV7-3	TRBJ2-7	TGTGCCAGCAGCCTGGGGGGACTAGCGGGAGTCGAGCAGTACTTC	CASSLGGLAGVEQYF
.	14	once	TRBV5-1	TRBJ2-1	TGCGCCAGCACGGGTCTCATGTGGAACAATGAGCAGTTCTTC	CASTGLMWNNEQFF
.	13	.	TRBV3-1/TRBV3-2	TRBJ1-5	TGTGCCAGCAGCCAAGATCGAGGGCAGCCCCAGCATTTT	CASSQDRGQPQHF
TRBD2	15	.	TRBV9	TRBJ2-1	TGTGCCAGCAGCGTAGGTGGGAGGGCCTCCAATGAGCAGTTCTTC	CASSVGGRASNEQFF
TRBD2	17	.	TRBV19	TRBJ2-2	TGTGCCAGTAGTATCCTCGGACTAGCGGGAGTCACCGGGGAGCTGTTTTTT	CASSILGLAGVTGELFF
.	18	.	TRBV18	TRBJ1-1	TGTGCCAGCTCACCACCGTCTAGTTTGGCGCTGAACACTGCTGAAGCTTTCTTT	CASSPPSSLALNTAEAFF
.	12	few	TRBV28	TRBJ2-1	TGTGCCAGCAGTTTAGCCAGCAATGAGCAGTTCTTC	CASSLASNEQFF
TRBD2	14	.	TRBV7-3	TRBJ2-1	TGTGCCAGCAGCCCGCTAGCGGCCTACAATGAGCAGTTCTTC	CASSPLAAYNEQFF
TRBD1	15	.	TRBV24-1	TRBJ2-1	TGTGCCACCAGTGATCCATCGACAGGGTGGTGGGAGCAGTTCTTC	CATSDPSTGWWEQFF